Below, 7 T cell receptor beta chains from the same sample are listed, as sequenced in a study of T-cell memory formation after mild COVID-19. In TCRdb, the 5' RACE reads were re-called with MiXCR into one record per CDR3 protein. The sample carries some 410,000 distinct CDR3 sequences, around a quarter recorded once. Sequenced material: PBMCs or a T cell subset sorted from them (not recorded which). The receptor set was obtained from an adult woman who had mild COVID-19 (a few samples of this study predate the infection). Cell type and time point are not known.

This clonotype has only a few counts. V usage is TRBV7-2 and J usage is TRBJ2-3; D may correspond to TRBD1 or TRBD2 (5 bases each). From germline, CDR1 is SGHTA and CDR2 FQGNSA. CDR3 length: 16 residues. V was cut by 4 bases and J by 4 bases, with 18 bases left in between. The CDR3: CASSSRAGTGADTQYF. The CDR3, as DNA: TGTGCCAGCAGCTCCCGAGCAGGGACGGGCGCAGATACGCAGTATTTT.

J is TRBJ2-3 and V is TRBV5-1; D ambiguous. Trimming removed 0 bases at V and 6 bases at J, with 14 bases between. The V gene's germline CDR1 is SGHRS and CDR2 YFSETQ. The CDR3 contains 15 residues. CDR3 DNA sequence: TGCGCCAGCAGCTTGGGACATTCTATAAGGGATACGCAGTATTTT. This gives the protein CASSLGHSIRDTQYF. Using reference TRBV5-1 and TRBJ2-3 for the parts outside the CDR3, the full variable domain is KAGVTQTPRYLIKTRGQQVTLSCSPISGHRSVSWYQQTPGQGLQFLFEYFSETQRNKGNFPGRFSGRQFSNSRSEMNVSTLELGDSALYLCASSLGHSIRDTQYFGPGTRLTVL.

The chain is built from TRBV4-1 and TRBJ2-7; perhaps TRBD1 as D (5 bases). Germline CDR1 and CDR2: MGHRA and YSYEKL. This CDR3 spans 16 amino acids. V was pared by 0 bases and J by 2 bases, with 14 bases between. DNA of the CDR3: TGCGCCAGCAGCCAAGAGGCGACAGCTGAAACCTACGAGCAGTACTTC. It translates to CASSQEATAETYEQYF.

The V and J genes are TRBV14 and TRBJ2-1; D unclear. The CDR3 consists of 17 residues. Trimming took off 0 bases at V and 0 bases at J, with 12 bases between the two ends. Germline assignment: CDR1 SGHDN and CDR2 FVKESK. The CDR3 reads CASSQDVSGSSYNEQFF. The CDR3 DNA reads as TGTGCCAGCAGCCAAGACGTGTCGGGTAGCTCCTACAATGAGCAGTTCTTC.

The chain links TRBV7-8 to TRBJ2-5; 10 bases agree with TRBD2. Germline CDR1 reads SGHVS; CDR2 reads FQNEAQ. J was trimmed by 7 bases and V by 4 bases; bases with no gene match: 15. This CDR3 is 17 amino acids long. CDR3 sequence reads: CASSSPPTSGDPATQYF. CDR3 in DNA: TGTGCCAGCAGCTCGCCCCCTACTAGCGGGGACCCCGCGACCCAGTACTTC.

The chain combines TRBV12-3 or TRBV12-4 with TRBJ2-7, with 7 bases that match TRBD2. V lost 7 bases and J lost 2; bases outside the gene matches: 5. This CDR3 has 13 amino acids. The CDR3 region has the DNA TGTGCCAGCACTAGCGGACCTGCCTACGAGCAGTACTTC. It encodes CASTSGPAYEQYF.

CDR3 nucleotide sequence: TGCAGTGCCAAGACGGAAAACTATGGCTACACCTTC. Encoded protein: CSAKTENYGYTF. This rearrangement joins TRBV20-1 to TRBJ1-2; no definite D call. CDR1 is DFQATT, CDR2 SNEGSKA, per germline (reference sequence). The CDR3 is 12 residues long. V shed 6 bases and J shed 2 bases, with 10 bases lying between them.